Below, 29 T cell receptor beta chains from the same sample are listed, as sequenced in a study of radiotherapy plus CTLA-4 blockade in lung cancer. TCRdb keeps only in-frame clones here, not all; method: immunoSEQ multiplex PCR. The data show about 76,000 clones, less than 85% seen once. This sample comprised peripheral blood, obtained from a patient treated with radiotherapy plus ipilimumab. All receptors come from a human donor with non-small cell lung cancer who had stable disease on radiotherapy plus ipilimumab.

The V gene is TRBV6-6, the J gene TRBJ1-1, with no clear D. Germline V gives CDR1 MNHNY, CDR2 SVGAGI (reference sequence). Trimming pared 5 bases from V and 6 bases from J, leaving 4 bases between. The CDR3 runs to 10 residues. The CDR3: CASSISEAFF. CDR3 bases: TGTGCCAGCAGTATATCTGAAGCTTTCTTT.

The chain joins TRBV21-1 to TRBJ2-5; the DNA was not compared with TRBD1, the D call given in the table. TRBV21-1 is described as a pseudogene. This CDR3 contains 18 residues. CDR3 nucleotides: TGTGCCAGCAGCAAAGGGGGGCAAAAAGGGTTGGTAGAAGAGACCCAGTACTTC. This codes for CASSKGGQKGLVEETQYF.

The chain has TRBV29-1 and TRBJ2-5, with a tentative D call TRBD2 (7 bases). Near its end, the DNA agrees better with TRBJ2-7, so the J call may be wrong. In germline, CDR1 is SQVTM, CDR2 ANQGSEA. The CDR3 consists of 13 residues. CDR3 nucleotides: TGCAGCGTTGGGGGGAGGGGGTACTACGAGCAGTACTTC. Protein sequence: CSVGGRGYYEQYF.

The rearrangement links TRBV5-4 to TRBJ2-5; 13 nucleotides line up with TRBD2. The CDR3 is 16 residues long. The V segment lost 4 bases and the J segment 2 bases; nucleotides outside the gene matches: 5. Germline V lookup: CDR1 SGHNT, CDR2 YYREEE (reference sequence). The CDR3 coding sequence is TGTGCCAGCAGCGCCGGGACTAGCGGGGAACAAGAGACCCAGTACTTC. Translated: CASSAGTSGEQETQYF.

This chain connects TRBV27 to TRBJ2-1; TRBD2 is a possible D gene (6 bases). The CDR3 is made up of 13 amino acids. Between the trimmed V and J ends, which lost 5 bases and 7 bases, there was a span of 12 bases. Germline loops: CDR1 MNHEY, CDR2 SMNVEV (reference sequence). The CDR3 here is CASSPFGGNEQFF. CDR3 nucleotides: TGTGCCAGCAGTCCGTTTGGAGGGAATGAGCAGTTCTTC.

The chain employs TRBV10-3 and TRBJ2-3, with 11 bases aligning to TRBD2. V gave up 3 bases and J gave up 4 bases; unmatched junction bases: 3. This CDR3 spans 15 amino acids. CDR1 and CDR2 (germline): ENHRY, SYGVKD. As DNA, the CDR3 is TGTGCCATCAGTGACGGGACTAGCGGAGCAGATACGCAGTATTTT. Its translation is CAISDGTSGADTQYF.

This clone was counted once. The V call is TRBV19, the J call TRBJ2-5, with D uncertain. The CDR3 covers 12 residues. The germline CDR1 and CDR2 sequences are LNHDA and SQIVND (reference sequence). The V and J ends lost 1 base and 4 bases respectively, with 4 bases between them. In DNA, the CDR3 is TGTGCCAGTAGTATAGCGGGAGAGACCCAGTACTTC. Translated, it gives CASSIAGETQYF.

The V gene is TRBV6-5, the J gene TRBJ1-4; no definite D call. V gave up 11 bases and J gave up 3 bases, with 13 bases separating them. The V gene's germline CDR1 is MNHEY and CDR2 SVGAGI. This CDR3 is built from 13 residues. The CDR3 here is CASGSTANEKLFF. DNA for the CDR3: TGTGCCTCCGGGAGTACTGCTAATGAAAAACTGTTTTTT.

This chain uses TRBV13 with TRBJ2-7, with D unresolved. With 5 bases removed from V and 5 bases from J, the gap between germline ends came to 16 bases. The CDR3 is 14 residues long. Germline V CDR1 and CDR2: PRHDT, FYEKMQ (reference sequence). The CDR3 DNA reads TGTGCCAGCAGCCCCCTACCCCTTGCGGACGAGCAGTACTTC. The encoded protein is CASSPLPLADEQYF.

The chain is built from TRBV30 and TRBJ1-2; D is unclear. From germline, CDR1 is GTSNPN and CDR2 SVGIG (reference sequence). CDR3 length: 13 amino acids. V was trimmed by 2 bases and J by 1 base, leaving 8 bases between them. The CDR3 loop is CAWSPAGNYGYTF. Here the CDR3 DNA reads TGTGCCTGGAGTCCCGCGGGTAACTATGGCTACACCTTC.

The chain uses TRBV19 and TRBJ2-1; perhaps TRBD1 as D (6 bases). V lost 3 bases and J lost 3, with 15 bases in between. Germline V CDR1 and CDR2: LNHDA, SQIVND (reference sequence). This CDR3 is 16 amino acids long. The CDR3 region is CASSIRRDNNYNEQFF. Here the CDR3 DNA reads TGTGCCAGTAGTATTAGACGGGACAATAACTACAATGAGCAGTTCTTC.

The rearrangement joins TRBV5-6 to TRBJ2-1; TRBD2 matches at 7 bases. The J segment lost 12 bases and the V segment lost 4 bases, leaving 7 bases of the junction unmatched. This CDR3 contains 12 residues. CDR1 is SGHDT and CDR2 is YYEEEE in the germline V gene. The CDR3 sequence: CASSPAGTMQFF. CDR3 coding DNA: TGTGCCAGCAGCCCCGCCGGGACTATGCAGTTCTTC. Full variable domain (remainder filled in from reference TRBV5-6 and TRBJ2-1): DAGVTQSPTHLIKTRGQQVTLRCSPKSGHDTVSWYQQALGQGPQFIFQYYEEEERQRGNFPDRFSGHQFPNYSSELNVNALLLGDSALYLCASSPAGTMQFFGPGTRLTVL.

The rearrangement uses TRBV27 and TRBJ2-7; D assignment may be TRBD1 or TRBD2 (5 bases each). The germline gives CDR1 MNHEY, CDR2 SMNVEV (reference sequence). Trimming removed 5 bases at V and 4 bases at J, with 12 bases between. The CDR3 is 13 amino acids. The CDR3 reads CASSEGRTYEQYF. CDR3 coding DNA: TGTGCCAGCAGTGAGGGACGGACATACGAGCAGTACTTC.

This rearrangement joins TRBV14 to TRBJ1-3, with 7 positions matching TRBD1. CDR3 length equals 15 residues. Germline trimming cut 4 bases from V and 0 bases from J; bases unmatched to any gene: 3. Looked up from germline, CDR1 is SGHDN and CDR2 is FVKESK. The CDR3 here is CASSPGQISGNTIYF. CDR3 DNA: TGTGCCAGCAGCCCGGGACAGATCTCTGGAAACACCATATATTTT.

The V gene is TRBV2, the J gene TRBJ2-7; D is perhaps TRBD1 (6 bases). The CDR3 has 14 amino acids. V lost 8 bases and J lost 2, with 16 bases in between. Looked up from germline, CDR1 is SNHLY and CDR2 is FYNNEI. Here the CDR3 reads CASAGAGVTYEQYF. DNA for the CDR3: TGTGCCAGCGCTGGGGCAGGGGTCACCTACGAGCAGTACTTC.

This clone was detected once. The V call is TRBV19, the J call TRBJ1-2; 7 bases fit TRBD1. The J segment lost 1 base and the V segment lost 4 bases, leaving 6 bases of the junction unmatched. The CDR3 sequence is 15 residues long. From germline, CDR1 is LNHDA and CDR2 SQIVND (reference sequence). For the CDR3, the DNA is TGTGCCAGTAGTAAAGAGACAGGGATTAACTATGGCTACACCTTC. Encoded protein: CASSKETGINYGYTF.

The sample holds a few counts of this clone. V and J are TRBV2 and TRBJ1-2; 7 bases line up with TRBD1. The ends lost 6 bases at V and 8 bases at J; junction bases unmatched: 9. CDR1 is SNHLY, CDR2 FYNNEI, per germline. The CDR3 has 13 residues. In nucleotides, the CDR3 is TGTGCCAGCAGGATTGACAGGGCAGGAGGCTACACCTTC. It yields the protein CASRIDRAGGYTF.

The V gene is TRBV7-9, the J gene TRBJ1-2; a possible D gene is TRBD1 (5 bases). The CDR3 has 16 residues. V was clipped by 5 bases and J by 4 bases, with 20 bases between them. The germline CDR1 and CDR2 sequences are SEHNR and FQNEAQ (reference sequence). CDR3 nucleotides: TGTGCCAGCAGCCGCCAGGAGTGGGGGAATAGCTATGGCTACACCTTC. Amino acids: CASSRQEWGNSYGYTF. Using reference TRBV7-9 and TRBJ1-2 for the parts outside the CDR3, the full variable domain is DTGVSQNPRHKITKRGQNVTFRCDPISEHNRLYWYRQTLGQGPEFLTYFQNEAQLEKSRLLSDRFSAERPKGSFSTLEIQRTEQGDSAMYLCASSRQEWGNSYGYTFGSGTRLTVV.

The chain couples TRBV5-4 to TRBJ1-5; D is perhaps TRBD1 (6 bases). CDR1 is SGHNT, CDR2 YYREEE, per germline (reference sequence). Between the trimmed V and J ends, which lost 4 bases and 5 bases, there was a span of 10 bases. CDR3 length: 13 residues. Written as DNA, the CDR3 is TGTGCCAGCAGCCCCGACAGGCATCAGCCCCAGCATTTT. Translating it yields CASSPDRHQPQHF.

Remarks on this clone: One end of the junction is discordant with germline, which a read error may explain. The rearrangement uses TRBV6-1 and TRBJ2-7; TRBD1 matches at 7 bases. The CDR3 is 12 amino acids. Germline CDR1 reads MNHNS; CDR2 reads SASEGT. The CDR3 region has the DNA TGTGCCAGCAGTGACGGGACAGACTTCAAGCACTTC. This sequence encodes CASSDGTDFKHF.

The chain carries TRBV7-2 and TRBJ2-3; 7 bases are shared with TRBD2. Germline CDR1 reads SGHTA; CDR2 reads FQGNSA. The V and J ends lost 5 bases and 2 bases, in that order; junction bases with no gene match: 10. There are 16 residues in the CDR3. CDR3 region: CASSRTGTKITDTQYF. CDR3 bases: TGTGCCAGCAGCCGTACCGGGACTAAGATCACAGATACGCAGTATTTT.

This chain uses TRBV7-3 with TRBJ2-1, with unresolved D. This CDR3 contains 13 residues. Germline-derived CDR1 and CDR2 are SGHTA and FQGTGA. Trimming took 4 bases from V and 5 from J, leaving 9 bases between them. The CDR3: CASSSGRHNEQFF. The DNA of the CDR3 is TGTGCCAGCAGCTCCGGACGGCACAATGAGCAGTTCTTC. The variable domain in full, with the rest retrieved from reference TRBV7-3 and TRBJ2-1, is GAGVSQTPSNKVTEKGKYVELRCDPISGHTALYWYRQSLGQGPEFLIYFQGTGAADDSGLPNDRFFAVRPEGSVSTLKIQRTERGDSAVYLCASSSGRHNEQFFGPGTRLTVL.

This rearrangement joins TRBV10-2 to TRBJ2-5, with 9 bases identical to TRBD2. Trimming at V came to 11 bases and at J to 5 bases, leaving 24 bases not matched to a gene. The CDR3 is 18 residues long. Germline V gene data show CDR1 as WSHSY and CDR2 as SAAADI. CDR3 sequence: CACRGGNRAGGKGETQYF. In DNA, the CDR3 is TGCGCCTGCCGCGGCGGGAATAGAGCGGGAGGAAAGGGTGAGACCCAGTACTTC.

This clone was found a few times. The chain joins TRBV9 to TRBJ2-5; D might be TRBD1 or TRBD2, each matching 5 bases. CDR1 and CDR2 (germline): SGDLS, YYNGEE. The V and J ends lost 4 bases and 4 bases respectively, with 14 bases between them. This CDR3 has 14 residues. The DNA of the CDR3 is TGTGCCAGCAGCTATGGAAGGGGACGAGAGACCCAGTACTTC. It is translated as CASSYGRGRETQYF.

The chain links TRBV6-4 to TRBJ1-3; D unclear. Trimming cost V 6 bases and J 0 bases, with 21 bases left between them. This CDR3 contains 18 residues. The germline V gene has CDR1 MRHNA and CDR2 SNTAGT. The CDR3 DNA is TGTGCCAGCAGCCCCCCCGTGGAGGGTAAAGGCTCTGGAAACACCATATATTTT. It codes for CASSPPVEGKGSGNTIYF.

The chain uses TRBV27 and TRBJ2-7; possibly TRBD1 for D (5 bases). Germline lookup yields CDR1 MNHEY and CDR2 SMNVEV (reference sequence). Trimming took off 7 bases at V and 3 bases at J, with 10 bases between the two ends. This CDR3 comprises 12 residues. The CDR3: CASTTGNYEQYF. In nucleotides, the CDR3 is TGTGCCAGCACTACAGGAAACTACGAGCAGTACTTC.

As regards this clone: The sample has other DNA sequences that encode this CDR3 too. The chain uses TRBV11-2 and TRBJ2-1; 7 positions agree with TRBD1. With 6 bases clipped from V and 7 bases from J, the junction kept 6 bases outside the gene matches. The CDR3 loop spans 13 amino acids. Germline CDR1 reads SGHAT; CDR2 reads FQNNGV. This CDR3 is CASRAGGRNEQFF. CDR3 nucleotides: TGTGCCAGCAGGGCAGGGGGTAGAAATGAGCAGTTCTTC.

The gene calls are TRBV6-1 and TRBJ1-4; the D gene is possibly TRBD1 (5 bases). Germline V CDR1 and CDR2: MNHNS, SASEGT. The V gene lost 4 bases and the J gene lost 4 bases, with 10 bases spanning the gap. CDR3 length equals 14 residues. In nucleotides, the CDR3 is TGTGCCAGCAGTGGAGCCAGGGTTAATGAAAAACTGTTTTTT. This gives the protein CASSGARVNEKLFF.

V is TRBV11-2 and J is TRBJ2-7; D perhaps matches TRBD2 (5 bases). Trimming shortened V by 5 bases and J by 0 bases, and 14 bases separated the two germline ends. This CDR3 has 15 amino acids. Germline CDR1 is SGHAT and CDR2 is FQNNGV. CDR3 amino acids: CASSQRRTSSYEQYF. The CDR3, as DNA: TGTGCCAGCAGCCAACGACGAACTAGCTCCTACGAGCAGTACTTC.